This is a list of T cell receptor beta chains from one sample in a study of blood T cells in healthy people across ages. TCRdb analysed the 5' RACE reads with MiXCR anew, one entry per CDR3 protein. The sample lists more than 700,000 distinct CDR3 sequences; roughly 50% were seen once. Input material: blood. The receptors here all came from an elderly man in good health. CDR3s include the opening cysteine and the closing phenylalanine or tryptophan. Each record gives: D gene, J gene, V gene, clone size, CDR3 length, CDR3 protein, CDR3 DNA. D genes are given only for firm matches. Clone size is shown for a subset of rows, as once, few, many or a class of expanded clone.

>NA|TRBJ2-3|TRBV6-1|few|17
CAIDSSSDRGGHRYAYF
TGTGCCATCGACTCTTCTAGCGACCGCGGAGGACACAGATACGCGTATTTT
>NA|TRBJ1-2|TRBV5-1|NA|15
CASSLEARADHGYTF
TGCGCCAGCAGCTTGGAGGCCAGGGCGGACCATGGCTACACCTTC
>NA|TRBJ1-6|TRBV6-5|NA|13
CASRQMNNSPLHF
TGTGCCAGCAGACAAATGAATAATTCACCCCTCCACTTT
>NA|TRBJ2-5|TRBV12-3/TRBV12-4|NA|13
CASSLGAPRGQYF
TGTGCCAGCAGTTTAGGGGCCCCGCGGGGCCAGTACTTC
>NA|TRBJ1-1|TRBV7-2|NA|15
CASSSKGLHLDEAFF
TGTGCCAGCAGTTCCAAGGGTCTCCATCTGGATGAAGCTTTCTTT
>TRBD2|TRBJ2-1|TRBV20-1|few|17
CSARDIVRLAGANEQFF
TGCAGTGCTAGAGATATAGTGAGACTAGCGGGAGCCAATGAGCAGTTCTTC
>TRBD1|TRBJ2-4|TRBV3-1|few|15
CASSQGEVAKNIQYF
TGTGCCAGCTCTCAGGGGGAAGTGGCCAAAAACATTCAGTACTTC
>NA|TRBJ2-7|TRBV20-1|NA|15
CSARGGQRRAYEQYF
TGCAGTGCTAGAGGAGGCCAGCGGAGGGCTTACGAGCAGTACTTC
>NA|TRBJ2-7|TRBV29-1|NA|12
CSVGGARDEQYF
TGCAGCGTTGGCGGTGCGAGGGACGAGCAGTACTTC
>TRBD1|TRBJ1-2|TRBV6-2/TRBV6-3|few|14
CASSWGQGAYGYTF
TGTGCCAGCAGTTGGGGACAGGGGGCTTATGGCTACACCTTC
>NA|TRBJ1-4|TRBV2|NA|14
CASGDTGRNEKLFF
TGTGCCAGCGGGGACACAGGGCGCAATGAAAAACTGTTTTTT
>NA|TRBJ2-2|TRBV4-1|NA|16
CASSQNLARSTGELFF
TGCGCCAGCAGCCAAAACCTAGCACGCAGCACCGGGGAGCTGTTTTTT
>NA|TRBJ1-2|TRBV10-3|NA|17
CAISPGVSGRTTYGYTF
TGTGCCATCAGCCCGGGAGTTAGTGGACGGACAACGTATGGCTACACCTTC
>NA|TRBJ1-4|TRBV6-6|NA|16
CASRTPTGTTNEKLFF
TGTGCCAGCAGGACGCCAACAGGGACAACTAATGAAAAACTGTTTTTT
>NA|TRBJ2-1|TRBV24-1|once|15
CATSDALNLPNEQFF
TGTGCCACCAGTGATGCCCTGAACCTACCGAATGAGCAGTTCTTC
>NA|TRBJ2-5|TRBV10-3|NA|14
CAISESLGRETQYF
TGTGCCATCAGTGAGTCTTTGGGGCGGGAGACCCAGTACTTC
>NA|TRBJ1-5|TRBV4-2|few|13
CASSQESNQPQHF
TGTGCCAGCAGCCAAGAGAGCAATCAGCCCCAGCATTTT
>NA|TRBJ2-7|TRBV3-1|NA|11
CASSQTGPQYF
TGTGCCAGCAGCCAAACAGGCCCCCAGTACTTC
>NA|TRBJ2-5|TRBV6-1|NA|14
CASSLDRFQETQYF
TGTGCCAGCAGCCTTGACAGGTTCCAAGAGACCCAGTACTTC
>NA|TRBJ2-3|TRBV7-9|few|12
CASSPVRDTQYF
TGTGCCAGCAGCCCCGTACGTGATACGCAGTATTTT
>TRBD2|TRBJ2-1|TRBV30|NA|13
CAYTSGSWNEQFF
TGTGCCTACACTAGCGGGAGTTGGAATGAGCAGTTCTTC
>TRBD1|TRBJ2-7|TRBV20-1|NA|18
CSARDLTGGSTSSYEQYF
TGCAGTGCTAGAGATCTTACAGGGGGTTCTACAAGCTCCTACGAGCAGTACTTC
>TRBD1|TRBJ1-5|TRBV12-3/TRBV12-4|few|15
CASSPTGTGGRPQHF
TGTGCCAGCAGTCCCACCGGGACAGGGGGTAGACCCCAGCATTTT
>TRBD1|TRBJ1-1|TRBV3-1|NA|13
CASSRGQGRGAFF
TGTGCCAGCAGCCGGGGACAGGGACGGGGCGCTTTCTTT
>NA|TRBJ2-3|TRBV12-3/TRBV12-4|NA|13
CASSAGEPRYAYF
TGTGCCAGCTCCGCCGGGGAGCCAAGATACGCGTATTTT
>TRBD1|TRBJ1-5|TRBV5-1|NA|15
CASSRDSNSNQPQHF
TGCGCCAGCAGTCGGGACAGTAATAGCAATCAGCCCCAGCATTTT
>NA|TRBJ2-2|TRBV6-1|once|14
CASKVGRNTGELFF
TGTGCCAGCAAAGTAGGGAGGAACACCGGGGAGCTGTTTTTT
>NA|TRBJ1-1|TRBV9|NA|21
CASSVATGVQGGAFMNTEAFF
TGTGCCAGCAGCGTAGCTACAGGAGTCCAGGGTGGGGCTTTTATGAACACTGAAGCTTTCTTT
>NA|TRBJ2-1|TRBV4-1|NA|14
CASSQERLVGRQFF
TGCGCCAGCAGCCAAGAAAGACTAGTCGGCCGCCAGTTCTTC
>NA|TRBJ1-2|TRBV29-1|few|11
CSVALSYGYTF
TGCAGCGTTGCCCTTAGCTATGGCTACACCTTC
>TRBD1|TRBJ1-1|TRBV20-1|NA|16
CSAPGRDRGSGTEAFF
TGCAGTGCCCCCGGGCGGGACAGGGGATCAGGCACTGAAGCTTTCTTT
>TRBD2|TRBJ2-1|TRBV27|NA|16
CASSIGLAGGKGEQFF
TGTGCCAGCAGTATCGGACTAGCGGGAGGAAAGGGTGAGCAGTTCTTC
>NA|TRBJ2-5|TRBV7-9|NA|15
CASSLAIGDQETQYF
TGTGCCAGCAGCTTAGCGATAGGGGATCAAGAGACCCAGTACTTC
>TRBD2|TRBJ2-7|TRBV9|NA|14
CASSASGSGYEQYF
TGTGCCAGCAGCGCTAGCGGGAGCGGCTACGAGCAGTACTTC
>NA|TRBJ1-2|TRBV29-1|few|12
CSVATSAYGYTF
TGCAGCGTTGCAACATCGGCCTATGGCTACACCTTC
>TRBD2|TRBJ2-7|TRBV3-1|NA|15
CASSQETAGVHEQYF
TGTGCCAGCAGCCAAGAGACGGCGGGAGTCCACGAGCAGTACTTC
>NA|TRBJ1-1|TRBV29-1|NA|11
CSDDTSTEAFF
TGCAGCGACGACACCAGCACAGAAGCTTTCTTT
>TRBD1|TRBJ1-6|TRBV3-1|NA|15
CASSQWGTGISPLHF
TGTGCCAGCAGCCAGTGGGGGACAGGGATCTCACCCCTCCACTTT
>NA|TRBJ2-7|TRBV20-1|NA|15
CSARAPDRSAYEQYF
TGCAGTGCTAGAGCTCCAGACAGGTCAGCCTACGAGCAGTACTTC
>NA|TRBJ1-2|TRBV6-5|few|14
CASSYGGPGYGYTF
TGTGCCAGCAGTTACGGCGGCCCCGGCTATGGCTACACCTTC
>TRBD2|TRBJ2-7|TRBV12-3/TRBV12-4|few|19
CASSFFTGGAGDETYEQYF
TGTGCCAGCAGTTTTTTCACGGGCGGGGCGGGGGACGAGACCTACGAGCAGTACTTC